This T cell receptor (beta chain) was identified during a study of early stage breast cancer tumors. The wider study: ER+/PR+/HER2- status applied to about 80% of the 16 invasive breast tumors. Under 10 ER+/PR+/HER2- tumors were invasive ductal; a few were invasive lobular. Overall study findings and caveats: Most shared enriched TCRB sequences were commonly generated ones. Tumors had approximately 2.5-fold higher T cell density and higher clonality than adjacent normal breast tissue.

CDR3 length equals 15 residues. The germline CDR1 and CDR2 sequences are GTSNPN and SVGIG (reference sequence). V trimming: 2 bases; J trimming: 2 bases; junction bases outside the gene matches: 6. In the case of this clone: What it recognizes is unknown.

Data came from immunoSEQ multiplex PCR; TCRdb stores just in-frame clones and leaves some out. The sample has roughly 30,000 clones; less than 85% are singletons. This TCR was sampled from a person aged 55-75 years with breast cancer. Sequencing was done on a sample of blood. The chain has TRBV30 and TRBJ1-5; 7 nucleotides match TRBD1. The CDR3 DNA sequence: TGTGCCTGGAGTAAGGGGGCGGTAGGCAATCAGCCCCAGCATTTT. Its translation is CAWSKGAVGNQPQHF.